The entry below gives a single T cell receptor (beta chain) sequence along with its context. The target antigen is unknown. The TCRbeta library incorporated unique molecular identifiers. TCRdb recomputed calls from the PCR reads with MiXCR, one row per CDR3 protein. Seen here are approximately 270,000 distinct CDR3 sequences, 20% to 30% observed once, and the top ten hold 4% to 5.5%. Trimming pared 1 base from V and 4 bases from J, leaving 6 bases between. The CDR3 runs 13 residues. Germline V lookup: CDR1 KGHDR, CDR2 SFDVKD. The data belong to a study of T-cell reconstitution after alpha-beta-depleted transplantation in children. Study-level findings and limits: By about two months after transplant, alpha-beta T cells reportedly arose from several hundred graft clones that had expanded.

The receptor's source is a female patient aged 2-10 years who had a stem cell transplant for congenital amegakaryocytic thrombocytopenia, so the T cells may come from the graft donor. The material was PBMCs, mostly from graft donor cells, obtained 360 days after TCRalphabeta/CD19-depleted stem cell transplant. The chain couples TRBV24-1 to TRBJ2-5; D call uncertain. DNA for the CDR3: TGTGCCACCAGTGATTTTGGCGGAGAGACCCAGTACTTC. Protein sequence: CATSDFGGETQYF.